The source of this T cell receptor (beta chain) is a study of T-cell reconstitution after alpha-beta-depleted transplantation in children. This clonotype turned up a few times. As it was prepared, the TCRbeta library received unique molecular identifiers. Each CDR3 protein is one row after TCRdb ran MiXCR on the PCR reads. The sample gives over 400,000 distinct CDR3 sequences, under 15% of which show up once; 5% to 6% is in the top ten. Germline V gene sequence: CDR1 SGHTS, CDR2 YDEGEE. The CDR3 totals 10 residues. V lost 1 base, J lost 5 bases, and 0 bases lay in between. Here the sequenced sample was PBMCs from the stem cell graft donor, taken from the stem cell graft. The rearrangement links TRBV5-8 to TRBJ1-1; D is unclear. This sequence was found in a human donor who donated a stem cell graft to a child with combined immunodeficiency. For the CDR3, the DNA is TGTGCCAGCAGCTTGACTGAAGCTTTCTTT. Translation: CASSLTEAFF.